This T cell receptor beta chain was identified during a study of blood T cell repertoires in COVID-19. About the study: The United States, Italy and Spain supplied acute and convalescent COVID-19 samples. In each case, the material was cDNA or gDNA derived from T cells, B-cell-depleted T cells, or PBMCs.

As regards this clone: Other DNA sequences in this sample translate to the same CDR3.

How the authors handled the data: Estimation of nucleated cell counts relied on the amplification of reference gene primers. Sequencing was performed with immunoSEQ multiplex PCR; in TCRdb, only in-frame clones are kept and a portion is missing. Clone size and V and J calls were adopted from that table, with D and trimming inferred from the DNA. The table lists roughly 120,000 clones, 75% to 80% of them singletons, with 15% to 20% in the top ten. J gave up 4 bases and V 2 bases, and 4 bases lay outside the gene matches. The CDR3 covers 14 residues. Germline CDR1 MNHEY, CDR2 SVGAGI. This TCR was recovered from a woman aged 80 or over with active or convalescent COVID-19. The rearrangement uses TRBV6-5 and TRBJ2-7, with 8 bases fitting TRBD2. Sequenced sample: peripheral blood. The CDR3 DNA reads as TGTGCCAGCAGTTACGGGACTAGTGATTACGAGCAGTACTTC. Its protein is CASSYGTSDYEQYF.